The 2 T cell receptor beta chains below all came from one sample that was sequenced in a study of T cell changes during pregnancy in multiple sclerosis. The table came from immunoSEQ multiplex PCR; TCRdb's copy has only in-frame clones and leaves some out. Of tens of thousands of clones in the sample, 75% to 95% were seen once. Sequences were derived from peripheral blood, sampled after pregnancy. Receptors were obtained from a female donor in good health, enrolled as a control in a pregnancy study.

J is TRBJ2-2 and V is TRBV11-2; the D gene is possibly TRBD2 (6 bases). V lost 6 bases and J lost 3, with 17 bases in between. Germline CDR1 SGHAT, CDR2 FQNNGV. The CDR3 runs 16 residues. CDR3 coding DNA: TGTGCCAGCAGTCTTCCGCGGGGAGTGGACACCGGGGAGCTGTTTTTT. It translates to CASSLPRGVDTGELFF.

This chain joins TRBV7-8 and TRBJ2-3; 7 nucleotides agree with TRBD2. With 7 bases clipped from V and 2 bases from J, the junction kept 9 bases outside the gene matches. CDR1 is SGHVS, CDR2 FQNEAQ, per germline. The CDR3 is made up of 15 amino acids. The CDR3, as DNA: TGTGCCAGCATAGCGGGCCGGATCTTCACAGATACGCAGTATTTT. Its translation is CASIAGRIFTDTQYF.